Reported below is one T cell receptor beta chain. Its antigen is currently unknown. Random hexamers were used to reverse transcribe the RNA input (about 0.5 to 1 ug). Across 54 Vbeta and 13 Jbeta, immunoSEQ multiplex PCR amplified TCR beta CDR3. TCRdb reprocessed the immunoSEQ multiplex PCR reads with MiXCR, giving one entry per CDR3 protein. This table has about 430,000 distinct CDR3 sequences, about 85% appearing once. This record comes from a study of CD8 T cells in Susac syndrome. The study, taken as a whole, reports: The number of individuals included in the study's TCR sequencing and HLA analysis was acknowledged as relatively small.

Negative isolation was applied to CD8+ and CD4+ T cells, and FACS enrichment was applied to TEMRA cells. Sequenced: CD8+ T cells from PBMCs. The TCR sequence derives from a human donor with multiple sclerosis.

This chain's CDR3 is CASSPTSSGELFF. The CDR3 nucleotides read TGTGCCAGCAGCCCCACCTCTTCCGGGGAGCTGTTTTTT. The V call is TRBV7-9, the J call TRBJ2-2; D is unresolved. Trimming removed 5 bases at V and 6 bases at J, with 10 bases between. The germline CDR1 and CDR2 sequences are SEHNR and FQNEAQ (reference sequence). The CDR3 has 13 residues.